The TCR beta chain under discussion was sequenced for a study of early T cells in non-severe SARS-CoV-2 infection. About the study: Sequencing used unsorted whole-blood bulk RNA, so chains lack pairing. Overall study results and limits: Sequences matched to VDJdb favored anti-spike CD8 responses, while private and CD4 specificities were missed.

The protocol attached unique molecular identifiers to individual cDNA molecules. MiXCR, applied by TCRdb to the 5' RACE reads, yields one record per CDR3 protein. The table lists about 98,000 distinct CDR3 sequences, about 10% of them singletons, with 4.5% to 5.5% in the top ten. Germline V gives CDR1 DFQATT, CDR2 SNEGSKA (reference sequence). Trimming stripped 3 bases from V and 1 base from J, with 14 bases between. The CDR3 is 15 residues long. A note on this clonotype: Its antigen is undetermined.

The V gene is TRBV20-1, the J gene TRBJ2-3, with D possibly matching TRBD1 (6 bases). This TCR was sampled from an adult who was a healthcare worker with PCR-confirmed SARS-CoV-2 infection or an uninfected control (not recorded which). The sample was whole blood. The CDR3 protein is CSARGSGARTDTQYF. The CDR3 bases are TGCAGTGCTAGGGGCTCAGGGGCACGCACAGATACGCAGTATTTT.